The 24 T cell receptor beta chains below all came from one sample that was sequenced in a study of T-cell reconstitution after alpha-beta-depleted transplantation in children. For TCRbeta, the library was prepared with unique molecular identifiers. Via MiXCR, TCRdb re-called the PCR reads, giving one row per CDR3 protein. The sample records 250,000 or so distinct CDR3 sequences, 20% to 30% being singletons. Here the sequenced sample was PBMCs, mostly from graft donor cells, taken 360 days after TCRalphabeta/CD19-depleted stem cell transplant. These TCRs come from a female patient aged 2 to 10 who had a stem cell transplant for congenital amegakaryocytic thrombocytopenia, so the T cells may come from the graft donor.

This clonotype was observed at least ten times. The V call is TRBV4-1, the J call TRBJ2-7; D might be TRBD1 (6 bases). The CDR3 has 14 amino acids. Trimming took 0 bases from V and 3 from J, leaving 9 bases between them. Germline CDR1 reads MGHRA; CDR2 reads YSYEKL. This CDR3 reads CASSQETGFYEQYF. CDR3 in DNA: TGCGCCAGCAGCCAAGAGACAGGTTTCTACGAGCAGTACTTC.

This clonotype was observed a handful of times. This chain connects TRBV5-1 to TRBJ1-4, with D perhaps matching TRBD1 (6 bases). Germline V CDR1 and CDR2: SGHRS, YFSETQ. This CDR3 comprises 15 residues. Trimming removed 4 bases from V and 4 bases from J, with 14 bases in between. This CDR3 is CASSINRAGNEKLFF. In nucleotides, the CDR3 is TGCGCCAGCAGCATAAACAGGGCCGGTAATGAAAAACTGTTTTTT.

The V call is TRBV7-2, the J call TRBJ2-1; D ambiguous. Germline-derived CDR1 and CDR2 are SGHTA and FQGNSA. Trimming shortened V by 0 bases and J by 0 bases, and 18 bases separated the two germline ends. The length of the CDR3 is 19 residues. The CDR3 sequence is CASSLALRGWRPSYNEQFF. CDR3 bases: TGTGCCAGCAGCTTAGCGTTAAGAGGCTGGCGGCCCTCCTACAATGAGCAGTTCTTC.

The sample holds a few counts of this clonotype. The chain joins TRBV20-1 to TRBJ2-3, with D possibly TRBD1 on 6 matching bases. With 3 bases removed from V and 5 bases from J, the gap between germline ends came to 18 bases. The CDR3 spans 15 residues. The germline CDR1 and CDR2 sequences are DFQATT and SNEGSKA (reference sequence). CDR3 amino acids: CSASGGWEWGDTQYF. The CDR3, as DNA: TGCAGTGCTAGTGGGGGCTGGGAATGGGGAGATACGCAGTATTTT.

V usage is TRBV12-3 or TRBV12-4 and J usage is TRBJ1-4, with a possible D match to TRBD1 (5 bases). V lost 7 bases and J lost 8, with 17 bases in between. This CDR3 has 14 residues. The CDR3 protein is CASNQASKGEKLFF. The CDR3, as DNA: TGTGCCAGCAACCAGGCCTCCAAGGGGGAAAAACTGTTTTTT.

This clonotype was seen only a few times. The V call is TRBV5-6, the J call TRBJ1-1; 8 positions agree with TRBD1. Per the germline V gene, CDR1 is SGHDT and CDR2 is YYEEEE. The J segment lost 5 bases and the V segment lost 9 bases, leaving 15 bases of the junction unmatched. The CDR3 is 15 amino acids. The CDR3: CATTGLIRGRTEAFF. CDR3 nucleotides: TGTGCCACCACCGGATTAATCAGGGGGCGGACTGAAGCTTTCTTT.

About this clonotype itself: The junction differs from germline at one of its ends, possibly a read error. This chain links TRBV2 with TRBJ1-1; maybe TRBD1 (5 bases). The CDR3 is made up of 12 amino acids. Per germline, CDR1 SNHLY and CDR2 FYNNEI. The CDR3 reads CASSGPLLSGLF. The CDR3 bases are TGTGCCAGCAGTGGGCCACTCCTCTCAGGGCTCTTT.

The rearrangement uses TRBV6-1 and TRBJ2-4, with D possibly matching TRBD1 (6 bases). Per the germline V gene, CDR1 is MNHNS and CDR2 is SASEGT. V shed 7 bases and J shed 2 bases, with 15 bases lying between them. This CDR3 has 15 amino acids. CDR3 region: CASTHLDRSKNIQYF. Here the CDR3 DNA reads TGTGCCAGCACCCACCTCGACAGGTCCAAAAACATTCAGTACTTC.

V is TRBV4-1 and J is TRBJ1-4; perhaps TRBD1 as D (6 bases). Germline CDR1 MGHRA, CDR2 YSYEKL. CDR3 length equals 14 residues. Trimming removed 4 bases at V and 8 bases at J, with 14 bases between. CDR3 coding DNA: TGCGCCAGCAGCCCGTCAGGGGAAGGAGAAAAACTGTTTTTT. Its translation: CASSPSGEGEKLFF.

The chain recombines TRBV4-3 with TRBJ2-7; 7 bases agree with TRBD2. The CDR3 has 15 amino acids. CDR1 LGHNA and CDR2 YSLEER come from the germline V gene. V trimming: 2 bases; J trimming: 3 bases; junction bases outside the gene matches: 7. CDR3 nucleotides: TGCGCCAGCAGCCAATTGCGAGAGCGGGGCTACGAGCAGTACTTC. The encoded protein is CASSQLRERGYEQYF.

This clonotype was seen a handful of times. The rearrangement joins TRBV12-3 or TRBV12-4 to TRBJ2-7; possible D gene TRBD1, 6 bases. There are 14 residues in the CDR3. V dropped 6 bases and J dropped 0 bases, with 12 bases sitting between them. Here the CDR3 reads CASRITGHSYEQYF. As DNA, the CDR3 is TGTGCCAGCAGAATAACAGGGCACTCCTACGAGCAGTACTTC.

This clonotype was counted a few times. The gene calls are TRBV6-5 and TRBJ2-2; 10 positions match TRBD2. The CDR3 is 18 amino acids. The V and J ends lost 4 bases and 4 bases, in that order; junction bases with no gene match: 12. In germline, CDR1 is MNHEY, CDR2 SVGAGI. CDR3 DNA sequence: TGTGCCAGCAGTTTATCTCCCGTAGCGGGGGGCATCACCGGGGAGCTGTTTTTT. Amino acids: CASSLSPVAGGITGELFF.

V and J are TRBV28 and TRBJ1-5; D ambiguous. Trimming pared 2 bases from V and 6 bases from J, leaving 11 bases between. CDR1 and CDR2 (germline): MDHEN, SYDVKM. The CDR3 runs to 14 residues. CDR3: CASSLPKGIQPQHF. The CDR3 DNA reads TGTGCCAGCAGTTTACCCAAGGGCATTCAGCCCCAGCATTTT.

This clonotype turned up a few times. The chain employs TRBV3-1 and TRBJ2-7, with D tentatively TRBD1 (5 bases). Germline-derived CDR1 and CDR2 are LGHDT and YNNKEL (reference sequence). The CDR3 contains 14 residues. V was clipped by 0 bases and J by 3 bases, with 9 bases between them. DNA of the CDR3: TGTGCCAGCAGCCAAGATCTAGGGGTCTACGAGCAGTACTTC. Encoded protein: CASSQDLGVYEQYF.

This clonotype was observed a handful of times. The J gene is TRBJ2-3, the V gene TRBV5-1, with TRBD2 matching 11 bases. This CDR3 has 14 residues. The V and J ends lost 0 bases and 10 bases, in that order; junction bases with no gene match: 4. Germline values: CDR1 SGHRS, CDR2 YFSETQ. The CDR3 bases are TGCGCCAGCAGCTTGGTACTAGCGGGAGAACCGCAGTATTTT. Amino acid sequence: CASSLVLAGEPQYF.

In its sample, this clonotype was seen a few times. The chain is built from TRBV4-3 and TRBJ1-1; D is undetermined. The CDR3 extends over 15 amino acids. V lost 8 bases, J lost 1 base, and 17 bases lay in between. Germline CDR1 LGHNA, CDR2 YSLEER. CDR3 nucleotides: TGCGCCAGCTCACCCAGCAGCACGGGGAACACTGAAGCTTTCTTT. Residues: CASSPSSTGNTEAFF.

V is TRBV3-1 and J is TRBJ2-5, with 8 bases matching TRBD2. This CDR3 spans 16 amino acids. The V and J ends lost 1 base and 5 bases, in that order; junction bases with no gene match: 9. CDR1 is LGHDT and CDR2 is YNNKEL in the germline V gene (reference sequence). CDR3 in amino acids: CASSQGRREGWETQYF. The CDR3 DNA follows: TGTGCCAGCAGCCAAGGCCGACGGGAGGGCTGGGAGACCCAGTACTTC.

The V and J genes are TRBV10-1 and TRBJ2-3; D remains unclear. The CDR3 consists of 14 residues. V was cut by 6 bases and J by 6 bases, with 16 bases left in between. The germline V gene encodes CDR1 WNHNN and CDR2 SYGVQD (reference sequence). CDR3 sequence: CASSEAQFSDTQYF. Written as DNA, the CDR3 is TGCGCCAGCAGCGAAGCCCAGTTTAGCGATACGCAGTATTTT.

Only a few counts were recorded for this clonotype. The genes are TRBV7-6 and TRBJ2-5; the match to TRBD1 covers 10 bases. The CDR3 spans 16 residues. Germline assignment: CDR1 SGHVS and CDR2 FNYEAQ. The junction had 6 bases not matched to a gene; V was cut back by 2 bases and J by 3 bases. The CDR3: CASSLSPGQGKETQYF. The CDR3 nucleotides are TGTGCCAGCAGCTTAAGTCCGGGACAGGGGAAAGAGACCCAGTACTTC.

The table lists this clonotype with a few counts. V is TRBV29-1 and J is TRBJ2-1; tentatively, D is TRBD2 (5 bases). The CDR3 runs 16 residues. Germline assignment: CDR1 SQVTM and CDR2 ANQGSEA. The ends were cut back, 2 bases at V and 0 bases at J, with 14 bases in the middle. The CDR3 nucleotides read TGCAGCGTTGAAAGGCGAGCGGCCACCTCCTACAATGAGCAGTTCTTC. Translating gives CSVERRAATSYNEQFF.

This chain connects TRBV5-1 to TRBJ2-7, with TRBD2 matching 15 bases. Unmatched junction bases numbered 7, after V lost 4 bases and J lost 5 bases. The CDR3 extends over 16 amino acids. Germline CDR1 reads SGHRS; CDR2 reads YFSETQ. DNA for the CDR3: TGCGCCAGCAGCGAGGGACTAGCGGGGGGATACGACGAGCAGTACTTC. Translation: CASSEGLAGGYDEQYF.

This clonotype was seen more than once but under ten times. The V gene is TRBV12-3 or TRBV12-4, the J gene TRBJ2-3; D gene unclear. Trimming took off 6 bases at V and 6 bases at J, with 7 bases between the two ends. This CDR3 region has 11 residues. The CDR3 is CASRQTDTQYF. Here the CDR3 DNA reads TGTGCCAGCAGGCAGACGGATACGCAGTATTTT.

A few counts support this clonotype. J is TRBJ1-6 and V is TRBV7-9, with D maybe TRBD1 (5 bases). Germline V gene data show CDR1 as SEHNR and CDR2 as FQNEAQ (reference sequence). There are 16 residues in the CDR3. V was clipped by 2 bases and J by 8 bases, with 16 bases between them. The CDR3 loop reads CASSLIWSRADSPLHF. CDR3 nucleotides: TGTGCCAGCAGCTTAATTTGGTCCAGGGCTGATTCACCCCTCCACTTT.

The chain is built from TRBV7-6 and TRBJ1-2; the D is unclear. This CDR3 has 15 residues. V lost 2 bases, J lost 6 bases, and 16 bases lay in between. Germline V gene sequence: CDR1 SGHVS, CDR2 FNYEAQ. The CDR3 nucleotides are TGTGCCAGCAGCTTACAGCAGGACCTGCTCCATGGCTACACCTTC. It codes for CASSLQQDLLHGYTF.